The T cell receptor (beta chain) under discussion was sequenced for a study of T cells in localized non-small cell lung cancer. General study points: The study detected a median 57 of the top 100 tumor clones in adjacent lung. Those with higher blood T cell density had longer overall survival.

Method: immunoSEQ multiplex PCR; TCRdb's copy keeps in-frame clones and lacks some. The table has over 45,000 clones, approximately 77% seen once. About this clone itself: Its specificity is unknown.

Germline V CDR1 and CDR2: SGHNT, YYREEE (reference sequence). The length of the CDR3 is 16 residues. The V segment lost 3 bases and the J segment 2 bases; nucleotides outside the gene matches: 7. Sequences were derived from peripheral blood, sampled before any cancer treatment. V and J are TRBV5-4 and TRBJ2-7, with 11 bases that match TRBD1. The receptor was derived from a man between 40 and 69 years old with stage I squamous cell lung carcinoma. For the CDR3, the DNA is TGTGCCAGCAGCTCGGGTGGACAGGGGGCCGCCTACGAGCAGTACTTC. It specifies CASSSGGQGAAYEQYF.